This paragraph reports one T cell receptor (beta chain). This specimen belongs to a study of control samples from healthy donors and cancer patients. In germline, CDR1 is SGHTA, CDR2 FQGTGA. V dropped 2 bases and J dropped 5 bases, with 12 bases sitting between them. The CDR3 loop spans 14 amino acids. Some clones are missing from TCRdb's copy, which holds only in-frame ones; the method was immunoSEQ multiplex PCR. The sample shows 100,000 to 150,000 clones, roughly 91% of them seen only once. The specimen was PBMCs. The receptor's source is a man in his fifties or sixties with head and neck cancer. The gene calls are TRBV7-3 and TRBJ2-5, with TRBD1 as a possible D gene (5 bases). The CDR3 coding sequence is TGTGCCAGCAGCTTAGGACACCCAGGGGAGACCCAGTACTTC. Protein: CASSLGHPGETQYF. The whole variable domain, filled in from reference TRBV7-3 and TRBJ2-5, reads GAGVSQTPSNKVTEKGKYVELRCDPISGHTALYWYRQSLGQGPEFLIYFQGTGAADDSGLPNDRFFAVRPEGSVSTLKIQRTERGDSAVYLCASSLGHPGETQYFGPGTRLLVL.